This T cell receptor (beta chain) derives from a study of T cell repertoires in cytomegalovirus infection. TCRdb re-called the reads with MiXCR, one entry per CDR3 protein. The data contain almost 500,000 distinct CDR3 sequences, approximately 11% of them singletons. This clonotype was seen many times. With 1 base removed from V and 11 bases from J, the gap between germline ends came to 14 bases. CDR3 size: 13 residues. Sequenced: PBMCs. The V gene is TRBV12-3 or TRBV12-4, the J gene TRBJ1-2; D is undetermined. This TCR derives from a human donor in good health (CMV status not recorded). Some clones in this sample may be carry-over from other donors' samples. CDR3 sequence (DNA): TGTGCCAGCAGTTTAGTTCTGGGCCGGGGTTACACCTTC. Protein product: CASSLVLGRGYTF.